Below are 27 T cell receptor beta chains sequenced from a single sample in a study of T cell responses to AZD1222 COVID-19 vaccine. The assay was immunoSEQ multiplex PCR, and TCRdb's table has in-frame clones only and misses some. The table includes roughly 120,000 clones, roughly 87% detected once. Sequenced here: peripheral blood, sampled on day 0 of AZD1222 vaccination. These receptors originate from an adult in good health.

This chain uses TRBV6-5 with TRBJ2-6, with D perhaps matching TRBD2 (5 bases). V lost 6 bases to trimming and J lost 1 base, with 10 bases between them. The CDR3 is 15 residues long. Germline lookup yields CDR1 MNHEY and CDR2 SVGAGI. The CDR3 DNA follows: TGTGCCAGCAGAGCCCTAGCTTCTGGGGCCAACGTCCTGACTTTC. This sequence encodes CASRALASGANVLTF.

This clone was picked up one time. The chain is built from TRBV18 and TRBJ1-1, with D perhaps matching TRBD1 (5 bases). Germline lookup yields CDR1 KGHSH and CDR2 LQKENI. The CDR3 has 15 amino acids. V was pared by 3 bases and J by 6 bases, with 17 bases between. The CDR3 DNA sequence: TGTGCCAGCTCACCCCTGGCTGACAGTGGCGCTGAAGCTTTCTTT. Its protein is CASSPLADSGAEAFF.

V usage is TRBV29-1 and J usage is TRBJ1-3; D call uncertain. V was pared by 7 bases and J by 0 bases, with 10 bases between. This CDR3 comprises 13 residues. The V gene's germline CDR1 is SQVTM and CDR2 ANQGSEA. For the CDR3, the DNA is TGCAGCGGAACATCTTACTCTGGAAACACCATATATTTT. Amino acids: CSGTSYSGNTIYF.

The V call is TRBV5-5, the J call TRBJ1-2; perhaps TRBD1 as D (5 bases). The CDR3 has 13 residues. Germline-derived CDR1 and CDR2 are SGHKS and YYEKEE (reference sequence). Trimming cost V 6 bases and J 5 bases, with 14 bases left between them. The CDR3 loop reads CASTLGTSYGYTF. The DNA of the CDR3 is TGTGCCAGCACCCTGGGGACTTCTTATGGCTACACCTTC.

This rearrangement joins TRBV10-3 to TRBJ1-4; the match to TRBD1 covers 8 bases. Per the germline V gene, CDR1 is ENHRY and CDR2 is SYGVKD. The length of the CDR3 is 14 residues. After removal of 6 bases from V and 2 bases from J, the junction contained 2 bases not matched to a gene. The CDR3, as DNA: TGTGCCATCAGCCAGGGGGCCACTAATGAAAAACTGTTTTTT. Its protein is CAISQGATNEKLFF.

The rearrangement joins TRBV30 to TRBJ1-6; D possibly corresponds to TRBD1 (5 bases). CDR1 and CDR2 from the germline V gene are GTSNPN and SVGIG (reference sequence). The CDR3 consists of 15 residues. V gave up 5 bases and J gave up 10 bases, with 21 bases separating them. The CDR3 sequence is CAWLNPGRVESPLHF. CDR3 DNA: TGTGCCTGGCTCAATCCTGGCAGGGTCGAATCACCCCTCCACTTT.

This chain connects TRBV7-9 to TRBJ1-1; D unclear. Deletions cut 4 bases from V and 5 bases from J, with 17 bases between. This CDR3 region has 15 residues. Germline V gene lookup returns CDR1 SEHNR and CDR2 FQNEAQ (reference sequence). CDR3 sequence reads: CASSSILGWRTEAFF. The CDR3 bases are TGTGCCAGCAGCTCAATCCTCGGCTGGCGTACTGAAGCTTTCTTT.

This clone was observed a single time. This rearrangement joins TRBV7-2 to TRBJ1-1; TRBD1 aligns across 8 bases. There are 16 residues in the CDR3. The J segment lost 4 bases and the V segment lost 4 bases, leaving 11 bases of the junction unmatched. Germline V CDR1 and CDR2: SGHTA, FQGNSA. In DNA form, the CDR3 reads TGTGCCAGCAGCTCCCGGGACAGGACCTTTTTCACTGAAGCTTTCTTT. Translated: CASSSRDRTFFTEAFF. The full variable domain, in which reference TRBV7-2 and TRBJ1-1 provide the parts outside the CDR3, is GAGVSQSPSNKVTEKGKDVELRCDPISGHTALYWYRQSLGQGLEFLIYFQGNSAPDKSGLPSDRFSAERTGGSVSTLTIQRTQQEDSAVYLCASSSRDRTFFTEAFFGQGTRLTVV.

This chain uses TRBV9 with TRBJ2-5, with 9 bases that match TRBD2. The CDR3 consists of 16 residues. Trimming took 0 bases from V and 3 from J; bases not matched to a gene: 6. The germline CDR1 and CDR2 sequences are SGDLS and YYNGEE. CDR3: CASSVGAIAGEETQYF. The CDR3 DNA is TGTGCCAGCAGCGTAGGTGCTATAGCGGGAGAAGAGACCCAGTACTTC.

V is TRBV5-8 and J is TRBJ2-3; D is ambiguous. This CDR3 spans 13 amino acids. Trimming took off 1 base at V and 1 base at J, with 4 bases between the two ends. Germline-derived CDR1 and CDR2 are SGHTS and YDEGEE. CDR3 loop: CASSLYGTDTQYF. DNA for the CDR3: TGTGCCAGCAGCTTGTACGGCACAGATACGCAGTATTTT. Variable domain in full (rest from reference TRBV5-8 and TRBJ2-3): EAGVTQSPTHLIKTRGQQATLRCSPISGHTSVYWYQQALGLGLQFLLWYDEGEERNRGNFPPRFSGRQFPNYSSELNVNALELEDSALYLCASSLYGTDTQYFGPGTRLTVL.

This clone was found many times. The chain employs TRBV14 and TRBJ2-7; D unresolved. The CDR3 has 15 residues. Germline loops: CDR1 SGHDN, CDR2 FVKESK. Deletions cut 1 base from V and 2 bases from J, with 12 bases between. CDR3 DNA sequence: TGTGCCAGCAGCCAAGTAGAAGGGTACCCCTACGAGCAGTACTTC. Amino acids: CASSQVEGYPYEQYF.

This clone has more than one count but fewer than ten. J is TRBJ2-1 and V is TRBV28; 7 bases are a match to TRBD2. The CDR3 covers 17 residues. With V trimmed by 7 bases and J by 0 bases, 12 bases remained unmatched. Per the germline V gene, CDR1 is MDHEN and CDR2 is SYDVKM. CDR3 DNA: TGTGCCAGCACATCGGCGGGAGAGCCGAGCTCCTACAATGAGCAGTTCTTC. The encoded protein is CASTSAGEPSSYNEQFF.

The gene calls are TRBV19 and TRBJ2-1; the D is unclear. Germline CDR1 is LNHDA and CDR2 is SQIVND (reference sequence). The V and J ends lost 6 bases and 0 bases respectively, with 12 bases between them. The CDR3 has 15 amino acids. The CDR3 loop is CASRDEAYSYNEQFF. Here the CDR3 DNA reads TGTGCCAGTAGGGACGAGGCCTACTCCTACAATGAGCAGTTCTTC.

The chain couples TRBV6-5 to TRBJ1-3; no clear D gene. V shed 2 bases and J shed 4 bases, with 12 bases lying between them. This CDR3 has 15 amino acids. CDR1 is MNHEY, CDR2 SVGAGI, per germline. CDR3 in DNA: TGTGCCAGCAGTTACCTGGGCCCTCCGGGAAACACCATATATTTT. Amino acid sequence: CASSYLGPPGNTIYF.

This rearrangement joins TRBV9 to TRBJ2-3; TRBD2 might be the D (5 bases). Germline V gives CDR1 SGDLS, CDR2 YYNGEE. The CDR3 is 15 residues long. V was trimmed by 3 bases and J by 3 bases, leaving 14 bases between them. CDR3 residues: CASSAFRGMTDTQYF. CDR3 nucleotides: TGTGCCAGCAGCGCGTTCCGAGGGATGACAGATACGCAGTATTTT.

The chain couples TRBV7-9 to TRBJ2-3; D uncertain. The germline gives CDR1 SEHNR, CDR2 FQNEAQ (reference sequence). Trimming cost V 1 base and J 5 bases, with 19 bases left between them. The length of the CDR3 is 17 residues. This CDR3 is CASSLDLAAYPRDTQYF. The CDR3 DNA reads TGTGCCAGCAGCTTAGACCTGGCGGCCTACCCGCGAGATACGCAGTATTTT.

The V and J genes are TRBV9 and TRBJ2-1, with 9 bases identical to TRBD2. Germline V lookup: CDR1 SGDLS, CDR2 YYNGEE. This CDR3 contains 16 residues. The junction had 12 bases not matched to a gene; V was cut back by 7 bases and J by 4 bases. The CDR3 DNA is TGTGCCAGCGCCCCACCCGGGACTAGCAGTTACAATGAGCAGTTCTTC. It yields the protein CASAPPGTSSYNEQFF. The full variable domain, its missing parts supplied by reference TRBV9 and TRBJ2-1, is DSGVTQTPKHLITATGQRVTLRCSPRSGDLSVYWYQQSLDQGLQFLIQYYNGEERAKGNILERFSAQQFPDLHSELNLSSLELGDSALYFCASAPPGTSSYNEQFFGPGTRLTVL.

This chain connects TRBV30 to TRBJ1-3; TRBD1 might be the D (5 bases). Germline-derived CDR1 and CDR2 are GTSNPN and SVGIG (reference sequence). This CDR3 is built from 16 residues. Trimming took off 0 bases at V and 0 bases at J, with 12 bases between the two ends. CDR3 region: CAWSVLAGTSGNTIYF. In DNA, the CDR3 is TGTGCCTGGAGTGTGTTGGCAGGGACCTCTGGAAACACCATATATTTT.

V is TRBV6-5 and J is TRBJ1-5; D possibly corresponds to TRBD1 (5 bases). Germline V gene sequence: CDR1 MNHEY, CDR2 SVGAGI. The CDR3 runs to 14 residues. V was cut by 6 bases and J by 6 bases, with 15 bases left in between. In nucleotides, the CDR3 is TGTGCCAGCAGATCTGACAGAACGGGTCAGCCCCAGCATTTT. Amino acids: CASRSDRTGQPQHF.

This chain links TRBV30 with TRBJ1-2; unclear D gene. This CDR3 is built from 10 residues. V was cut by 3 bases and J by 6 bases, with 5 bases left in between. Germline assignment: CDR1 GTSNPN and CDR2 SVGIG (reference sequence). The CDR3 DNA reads TGTGCCTGGAGGGAGAATGGCTACACCTTC. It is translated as CAWRENGYTF.

The CDR3 coding sequence is TGTGCCAGCAGCTCGAGAACGGGCTCCTACACCTTC. Encoded protein: CASSSRTGSYTF. The J gene is TRBJ1-2, the V gene TRBV5-4; D is uncertain. Trimming took off 3 bases at V and 10 bases at J, with 13 bases between the two ends. Germline CDR1 and CDR2: SGHNT and YYREEE (reference sequence). This CDR3 is built from 12 residues.

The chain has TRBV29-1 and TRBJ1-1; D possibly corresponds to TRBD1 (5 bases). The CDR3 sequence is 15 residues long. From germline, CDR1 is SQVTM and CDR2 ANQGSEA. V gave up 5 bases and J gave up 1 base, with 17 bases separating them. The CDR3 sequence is CSVSRAGGANTEAFF. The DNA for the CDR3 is TGCAGCGTTAGTAGGGCGGGAGGGGCGAACACTGAAGCTTTCTTT.

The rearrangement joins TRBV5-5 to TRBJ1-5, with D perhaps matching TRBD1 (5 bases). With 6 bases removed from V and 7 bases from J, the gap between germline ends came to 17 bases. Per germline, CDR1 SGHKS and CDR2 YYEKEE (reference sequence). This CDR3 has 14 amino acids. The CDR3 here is CASNLRGEAQPQHF. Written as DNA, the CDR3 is TGTGCCAGCAACCTACGAGGGGAGGCACAGCCCCAGCATTTT.

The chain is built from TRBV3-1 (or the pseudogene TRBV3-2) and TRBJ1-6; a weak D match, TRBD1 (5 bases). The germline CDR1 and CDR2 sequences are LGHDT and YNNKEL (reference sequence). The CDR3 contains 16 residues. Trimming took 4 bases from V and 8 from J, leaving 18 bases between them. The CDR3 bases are TGTGCCAGCAGCCCCCTCCCTGGGCAGGGTCATTCACCCCTCCACTTT. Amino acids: CASSPLPGQGHSPLHF.

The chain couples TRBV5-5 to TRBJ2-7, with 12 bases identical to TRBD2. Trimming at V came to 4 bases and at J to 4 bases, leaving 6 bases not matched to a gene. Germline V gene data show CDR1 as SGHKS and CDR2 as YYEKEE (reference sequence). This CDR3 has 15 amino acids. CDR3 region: CASSPRLAGAYEQYF. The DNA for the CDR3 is TGTGCCAGCAGCCCACGACTAGCGGGAGCTTACGAGCAGTACTTC.

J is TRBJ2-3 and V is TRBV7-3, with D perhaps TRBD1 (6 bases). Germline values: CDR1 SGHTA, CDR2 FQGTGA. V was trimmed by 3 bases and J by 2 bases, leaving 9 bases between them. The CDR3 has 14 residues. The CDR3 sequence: CASSFGTPTDTQYF. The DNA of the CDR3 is TGTGCCAGCAGCTTCGGGACACCCACAGATACGCAGTATTTT.

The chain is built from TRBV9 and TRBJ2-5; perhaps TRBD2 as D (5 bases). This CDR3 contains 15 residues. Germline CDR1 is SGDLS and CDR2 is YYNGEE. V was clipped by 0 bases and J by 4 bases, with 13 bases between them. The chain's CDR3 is CASSVGTVGPETQYF. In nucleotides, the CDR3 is TGTGCCAGCAGCGTAGGGACTGTAGGTCCAGAGACCCAGTACTTC.